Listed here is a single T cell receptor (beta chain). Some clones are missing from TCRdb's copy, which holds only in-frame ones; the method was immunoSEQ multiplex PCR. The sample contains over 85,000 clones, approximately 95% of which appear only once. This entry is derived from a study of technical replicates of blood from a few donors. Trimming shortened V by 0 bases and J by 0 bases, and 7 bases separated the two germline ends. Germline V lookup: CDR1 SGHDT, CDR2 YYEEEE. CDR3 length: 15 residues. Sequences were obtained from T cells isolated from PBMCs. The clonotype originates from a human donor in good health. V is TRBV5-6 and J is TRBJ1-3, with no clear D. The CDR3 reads CASSLARYSGNTIYF. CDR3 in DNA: TGTGCCAGCAGCTTGGCGCGGTACTCTGGAAACACCATATATTTT.